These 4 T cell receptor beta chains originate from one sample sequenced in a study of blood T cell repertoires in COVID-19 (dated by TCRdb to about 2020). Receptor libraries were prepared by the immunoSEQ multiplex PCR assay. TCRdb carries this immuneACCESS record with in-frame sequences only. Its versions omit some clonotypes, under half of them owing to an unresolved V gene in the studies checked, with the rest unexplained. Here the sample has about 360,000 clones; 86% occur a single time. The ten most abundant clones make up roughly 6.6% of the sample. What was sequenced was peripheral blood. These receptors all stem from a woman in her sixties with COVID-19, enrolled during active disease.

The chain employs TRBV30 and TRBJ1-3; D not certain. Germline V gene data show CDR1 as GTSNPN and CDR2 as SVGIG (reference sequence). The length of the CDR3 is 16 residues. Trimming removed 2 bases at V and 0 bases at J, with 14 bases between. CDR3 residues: CAWSPPGSSSGNTIYF. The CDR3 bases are TGTGCCTGGAGTCCACCGGGATCGAGCTCTGGAAACACCATATATTTT.

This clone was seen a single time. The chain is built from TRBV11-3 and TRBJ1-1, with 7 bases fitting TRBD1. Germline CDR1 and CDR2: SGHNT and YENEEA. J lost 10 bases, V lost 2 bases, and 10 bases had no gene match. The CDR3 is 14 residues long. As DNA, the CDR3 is TGTGCCAGCAGCTTACCTCGGGACAGATGTGGAGCTTTCTTT. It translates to CASSLPRDRCGAFF.

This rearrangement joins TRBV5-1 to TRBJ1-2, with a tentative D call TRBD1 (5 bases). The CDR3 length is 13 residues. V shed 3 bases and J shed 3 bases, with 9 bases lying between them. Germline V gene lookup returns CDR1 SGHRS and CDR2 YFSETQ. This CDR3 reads CASSSDSHYGYTF. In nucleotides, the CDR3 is TGCGCCAGCAGCTCCGACAGTCACTATGGCTACACCTTC.

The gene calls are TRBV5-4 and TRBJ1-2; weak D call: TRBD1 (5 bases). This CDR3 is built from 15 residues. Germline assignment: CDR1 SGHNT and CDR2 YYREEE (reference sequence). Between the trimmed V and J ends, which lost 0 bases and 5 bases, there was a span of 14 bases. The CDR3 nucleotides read TGTGCCAGCAGCTTGGTTCAGCCGCGGGGGTATGGCTACACCTTC. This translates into CASSLVQPRGYGYTF. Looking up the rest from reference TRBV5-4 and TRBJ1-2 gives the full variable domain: ETGVTQSPTHLIKTRGQQVTLRCSSQSGHNTVSWYQQALGQGPQFIFQYYREEENGRGNFPPRFSGLQFPNYSSELNVNALELDDSALYLCASSLVQPRGYGYTFGSGTRLTVV.